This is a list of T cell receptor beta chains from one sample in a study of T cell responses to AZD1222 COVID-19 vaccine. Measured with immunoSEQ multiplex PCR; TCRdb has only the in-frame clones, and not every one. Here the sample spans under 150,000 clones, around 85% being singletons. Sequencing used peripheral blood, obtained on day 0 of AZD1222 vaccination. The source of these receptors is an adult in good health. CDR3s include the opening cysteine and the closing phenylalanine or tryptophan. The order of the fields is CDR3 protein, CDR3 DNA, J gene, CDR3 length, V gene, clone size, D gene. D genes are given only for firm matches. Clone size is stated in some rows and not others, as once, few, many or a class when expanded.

CASSFQGVTGELFF TGTGCCAGCAGCTTTCAGGGGGTCACCGGGGAGCTGTTTTTT TRBJ2-2 14 TRBV6-5 NA TRBD1
CASSQDPGGVLYEQYF TGCGCCAGCAGCCAAGATCCGGGAGGGGTCCTATACGAGCAGTACTTC TRBJ2-7 16 TRBV4-1 NA TRBD2
CASSARDIETQYF TGTGCCAGCAGTGCCAGGGATATCGAGACCCAGTACTTC TRBJ2-5 13 TRBV12-3/TRBV12-4 NA NA
CASSYLGPGKGGNQPQHF TGTGCCAGCAGTTACCTGGGACCGGGCAAGGGGGGCAATCAGCCCCAGCATTTT TRBJ1-5 18 TRBV6-2/TRBV6-3 NA NA
CASSPDRSYGYTF TGTGCCAGCAGCCCCGACAGGTCCTATGGCTACACCTTC TRBJ1-2 13 TRBV7-2 NA NA
CASSLGLPNTEAFF TGTGCCAGCAGCCTGGGACTGCCGAACACTGAAGCTTTCTTT TRBJ1-1 14 TRBV5-6 NA NA
CASSIVRIEAFF TGTGCCAGTAGTATCGTACGGATTGAAGCTTTCTTT TRBJ1-1 12 TRBV19 NA NA
CASSLTLRGDTGELFF TGTGCCAGCAGCTTAACGTTGAGGGGGGACACCGGGGAGCTGTTTTTT TRBJ2-2 16 TRBV7-3 NA NA
CASRLGNGANVLTF TGTGCCAGCAGGTTGGGCAATGGGGCCAACGTCCTGACTTTC TRBJ2-6 14 TRBV27 NA NA
CASSFTSGGEQYF TGCGCCAGCAGCTTCACTAGCGGAGGCGAGCAGTACTTC TRBJ2-7 13 TRBV5-1 few TRBD2
CASSEEVGPQHF TGTGCCAGCAGTGAGGAAGTCGGGCCCCAGCATTTT TRBJ1-5 12 TRBV2 NA NA
CASSRKDSLNEKLFF TGTGCCAGCAGCCGGAAGGACAGTCTTAATGAAAAACTGTTTTTT TRBJ1-4 15 TRBV6-5 NA NA
CASRPTGVDTGELFF TGCGCCAGCAGACCGACAGGGGTAGACACCGGGGAGCTGTTTTTT TRBJ2-2 15 TRBV10-2 NA TRBD1
CASSRGQPQETQYF TGTGCCAGCAGCCGCGGACAGCCCCAAGAGACCCAGTACTTC TRBJ2-5 14 TRBV7-6 once NA
CASSPTGGYNEKLFF TGTGCCAGCTCACCTACAGGGGGATATAATGAAAAACTGTTTTTT TRBJ1-4 15 TRBV18 NA TRBD1
CASSYRTAEAFF TGTGCCAGCAGTTACCGAACGGCTGAAGCTTTCTTT TRBJ1-1 12 TRBV6-2/TRBV6-3 once NA
CASSPGHLSNQPQHF TGTGCCAGCTCACCCGGACACCTTAGCAATCAGCCCCAGCATTTT TRBJ1-5 15 TRBV18 once NA
CASSREAFENYGYTF TGCGCCAGCAGCCGAGAGGCCTTTGAGAACTATGGCTACACCTTC TRBJ1-2 15 TRBV5-1 NA NA
CASSLEAGTVPEAFF TGCGCCAGCAGCTTGGAAGCAGGGACGGTCCCTGAAGCTTTCTTT TRBJ1-1 15 TRBV5-1 NA NA
CASSQVGQGRDAGELFF TGCGCCAGCAGCCAAGTCGGACAGGGGCGGGATGCCGGGGAGCTGTTTTTT TRBJ2-2 17 TRBV4-1 NA TRBD1
CASSWMASGGINEQFF TGCGCCAGCAGCTGGATGGCTAGCGGGGGGATCAATGAGCAGTTCTTC TRBJ2-1 16 TRBV5-1 NA TRBD2
CASSLGHDEQFF TGTGCCAGCAGCTTAGGTCACGATGAGCAGTTCTTC TRBJ2-1 12 TRBV7-3 once NA
CASSESVGRTNEKLFF TGCGCCAGCAGTGAGTCAGTCGGCAGAACTAATGAAAAACTGTTTTTT TRBJ1-4 16 TRBV10-2 NA NA
CASSITGYNSPLHF TGTGCCAGTAGTATTACAGGGTACAATTCACCCCTCCACTTT TRBJ1-6 14 TRBV19 once NA
CASSIFQGSGNTIYF TGTGCCAGCAGTATCTTCCAGGGCTCTGGAAACACCATATATTTT TRBJ1-3 15 TRBV27 NA NA
CASSSGLALILYNEQFF TGTGCCAGCAGCTCGGGACTAGCTCTAATCCTTTACAATGAGCAGTTCTTC TRBJ2-1 17 TRBV7-9 once TRBD2
CASKGTPYNEQFF TGTGCCAGTAAGGGGACACCTTACAATGAGCAGTTCTTC TRBJ2-1 13 TRBV19 NA NA
CASSRGDGTWTLF TGTGCCAGCAGTCGCGGGGACGGCACCTGGACCCTCTTC TRBJ1-2 13 TRBV6-5 NA NA
CASMPAHSYEQYF TGTGCCAGCATGCCGGCACATTCCTACGAGCAGTACTTC TRBJ2-7 13 TRBV6-5 NA NA
CATSDLGGSIGELFF TGTGCCACCAGTGATTTAGGCGGGAGTATCGGGGAGCTGTTTTTT TRBJ2-2 15 TRBV24-1 NA TRBD2
CAGEISGNTIYF TGTGCCGGGGAGATCTCTGGAAACACCATATATTTT TRBJ1-3 12 TRBV30 NA NA
CASSLGDRAWNTEAFF TGCGCCAGCAGCTTGGGGGACAGGGCATGGAACACTGAAGCTTTCTTT TRBJ1-1 16 TRBV5-1 NA TRBD1
CASSLAEGQGLSEAFF TGTGCCAGCAGCTTAGCGGAGGGACAGGGTCTTTCTGAAGCTTTCTTT TRBJ1-1 16 TRBV7-9 NA TRBD1
CASSLVGVGPQHF TGTGCCAGCAGCTTAGTGGGCGTCGGGCCCCAGCATTTT TRBJ1-5 13 TRBV7-9 NA NA
CASSLLTLGRAVFNEQFF TGCGCCAGCAGTCTATTAACACTGGGGCGCGCGGTATTCAATGAGCAGTTCTTC TRBJ2-1 18 TRBV23-1 once NA
CASSQEGIITEAFF TGTGCCAGCAGCCAAGAGGGAATCATCACTGAAGCTTTCTTT TRBJ1-1 14 TRBV3-1/TRBV3-2 NA NA
CASSVGVGTGGSDEQFF TGTGCCAGCAGCGTAGGAGTTGGGACAGGGGGTTCTGATGAGCAGTTCTTC TRBJ2-1 17 TRBV9 NA TRBD1
CASREPSYNEQFF TGCGCCAGCAGGGAACCTTCCTACAATGAGCAGTTCTTC TRBJ2-1 13 TRBV10-2 NA NA
CASSYRGRMTGELFF TGTGCCAGCAGCTACAGGGGGAGAATGACCGGGGAGCTGTTTTTT TRBJ2-2 15 TRBV27 NA TRBD1
CASCPSYNSPLHF TGTGCCAGCTGTCCCTCCTATAATTCACCCCTCCACTTT TRBJ1-6 13 TRBV12-3/TRBV12-4 NA NA
CASSLGGDRAFF TGTGCCAGCAGCTTGGGCGGAGACCGAGCTTTCTTT TRBJ1-1 12 TRBV5-4 NA NA
CARWVAAQETQYF TGTGCCCGTTGGGTAGCGGCACAAGAGACCCAGTACTTC TRBJ2-5 13 TRBV30 NA NA
CSVGYNNEQFF TGCAGCGTTGGGTACAACAATGAGCAGTTCTTC TRBJ2-1 11 TRBV29-1 once NA
CASSYSKGNYGYTF TGTGCCAGCAGTTACTCGAAGGGAAACTATGGCTACACCTTC TRBJ1-2 14 TRBV6-5 once NA
CASTPGGGAYGYTF TGTGCCAGCACCCCGGGGGGGGGCGCCTATGGCTACACCTTC TRBJ1-2 14 TRBV5-4 NA NA
CASSLTEYSNQPQHF TGTGCCAGCAGCCTGACAGAGTATAGCAATCAGCCCCAGCATTTT TRBJ1-5 15 TRBV6-6 once NA
CATSDTLRGHARETQYF TGTGCCACCAGTGATACGTTACGAGGACATGCAAGAGAGACCCAGTACTTC TRBJ2-5 17 TRBV24-1 NA NA
CASSYRVGYTF TGTGCCAGCAGTTACAGGGTAGGCTACACCTTC TRBJ1-2 11 TRBV12-3/TRBV12-4 once NA
CASSSRVEPYGYTF TGTGCCAGCAGCTCTCGAGTAGAGCCCTATGGCTACACCTTC TRBJ1-2 14 TRBV4-2 NA NA
CASSPRTDTQNRLFF TGTGCCAGCAGTCCCCGGACAGATACCCAGAATAGACTGTTTTTT TRBJ1-4 15 TRBV6-5 NA NA
CASSPGHYEQYF TGTGCCAGCAGCCCCGGGCACTACGAGCAGTACTTC TRBJ2-7 12 TRBV5-4 NA NA
CASSISTAANEKLFF TGCGCCAGCAGCATCTCGACCGCAGCTAATGAAAAACTGTTTTTT TRBJ1-4 15 TRBV5-1 NA NA